Listed below are T cell receptor beta chains from one sample, sequenced in a study of T cell changes during pregnancy in multiple sclerosis. Sequencing was performed with immunoSEQ multiplex PCR; in TCRdb, only in-frame clones are kept and a portion is missing. This sample carries 75,000 to 95,000 clones, approximately 92% of them seen once, and the ten largest clones take approximately 1.5%. The specimen comprised peripheral blood, sampled in the first trimester of pregnancy. The receptors here all came from a female donor with multiple sclerosis, enrolled in a pregnancy study. Each CDR3 is given with its conserved first and last residue. The D gene is left open where the match is weak. The size entry is marked missing in some rows and otherwise reads once, few, many or a size class.

j_call v_call clone_size d_call cdr3_aa cdr3_nt
TRBJ1-1 TRBV6-1 NA TRBD1 CASRAGTVNTEAFF TGTGCCAGCAGGGCCGGGACAGTGAACACTGAAGCTTTCTTT
TRBJ2-2 TRBV7-6 NA TRBD2 CASSTLLAGGPGSGELFF TGTGCCAGCAGCACGTTACTAGCGGGAGGGCCGGGTTCCGGGGAGCTGTTTTTT
TRBJ2-2 TRBV7-8 NA TRBD2 CASSFWGSGGKHTGELFF TGTGCCAGCAGCTTTTGGGGTAGCGGGGGGAAGCACACCGGGGAGCTGTTTTTT
TRBJ2-7 TRBV29-1 NA TRBD1 CSVRTGQDEQYF TGCAGCGTCAGGACAGGACAGGACGAGCAGTACTTC
TRBJ1-1 TRBV5-1 NA TRBD1 CASSSTTGGNTEAFF TGCGCCAGCAGCTCAACCACAGGGGGGAACACTGAAGCTTTCTTT
TRBJ2-7 TRBV19 NA TRBD1 CASSPGQGSSYEQYF TGTGCCAGTAGTCCGGGACAGGGGAGCTCCTACGAGCAGTACTTC
TRBJ1-4 TRBV30 NA NA CAWGQNWEKLFF TGTGCCTGGGGACAGAATTGGGAAAAACTGTTTTTT
TRBJ2-7 TRBV15 NA TRBD1 CATSVNLGQYEQYF TGTGCCACCAGCGTAAATTTGGGACAGTACGAGCAGTACTTC
TRBJ2-1 TRBV27 NA TRBD1 CASSLIGQGANEQFF TGTGCCAGCAGTTTAATAGGACAGGGGGCGAATGAGCAGTTCTTC
TRBJ2-7 TRBV2 NA NA CASSTTHSGEQYF TGTGCCAGCAGTACGACACACTCGGGGGAGCAGTACTTC
TRBJ2-2 TRBV9 NA TRBD2 CASSPGLDNTGELFF TGTGCCAGCAGCCCCGGACTAGATAACACCGGGGAGCTGTTTTTT
TRBJ2-1 TRBV29-1 NA NA CSAPRRAYDEQFF TGCAGCGCCCCTCGGCGGGCGTACGATGAGCAGTTCTTC
TRBJ1-5 TRBV27 NA NA CASKEARGGNQPQHF TGTGCCAGCAAAGAAGCACGAGGAGGCAATCAGCCCCAGCATTTT
TRBJ1-1 TRBV6-1 once NA CASTGTAGTEAFF TGTGCCAGCACCGGAACCGCGGGCACTGAAGCTTTCTTT
TRBJ1-2 TRBV11-2 NA NA CASSSLTGQYGYTF TGTGCCAGCAGCTCCCTGACCGGACAGTATGGCTACACCTTC
TRBJ2-4 TRBV7-9 NA TRBD2 CASSLGTSGSLTNIQYF TGTGCCAGCAGCTTAGGGACTAGCGGGAGCCTTACGAACATTCAGTACTTC
TRBJ2-7 TRBV10-3 NA TRBD1 CASASQGAQNEQYF TGTGCCTCGGCCTCACAGGGGGCGCAAAACGAGCAGTACTTC
TRBJ2-3 TRBV15 NA TRBD1 CATSKGQGTDTQYF TGTGCCACCAGCAAAGGACAGGGGACAGATACGCAGTATTTT
TRBJ2-7 TRBV7-7 NA NA CASSFNYRSEQYF TGTGCCAGCAGCTTCAATTACAGGAGCGAGCAGTACTTC
TRBJ2-7 TRBV5-6 NA NA CASSLGTKEQYF TGTGCCAGCAGCTTGGGGACTAAAGAGCAGTACTTC
TRBJ2-5 TRBV29-1 NA TRBD1 CSGYTGGRKTQYF TGCAGCGGCTACACAGGGGGAAGAAAGACCCAGTACTTC